Each of the 5 T cell receptor beta chains below was sequenced from the same sample in a study of cytomegalovirus exposure and HLA in healthy donors (dated by TCRdb to 2016 to 2017). Library generation was performed with the immunoSEQ multiplex PCR assay. A mixture of 60 forward primers for TCR Vbeta segments and 13 reverse primers for TCR Jbeta segments was used in the multiplex PCR. What TCRdb holds here is the immuneACCESS table cut down to in-frame rearrangements. Part of the clones is not present; checked against another copy, under half of the missing clones reflect an unresolved V gene, and the others are unexplained. The sample includes 150,000 to 200,000 clones, with around 75% observed a single time. Roughly 1.6% of the sample goes to the ten largest clones. The source material was PBMCs. The receptors shown here come from a woman between 50 and 59 years old in good health and CMV-seronegative.

The chain recombines TRBV19 with TRBJ1-2, with D perhaps matching TRBD1 (6 bases). The germline gives CDR1 LNHDA, CDR2 SQIVND (reference sequence). V lost 1 base and J 4 bases, leaving 16 bases between the germline ends. There are 16 residues in the CDR3. The CDR3 bases are TGTGCCAGTAGTATAGGGCCCAGGGGCGAAATCTATGGCTACACCTTC. It is translated as CASSIGPRGEIYGYTF. The full variable domain, completed using reference TRBV19 and TRBJ1-2, is DGGITQSPKYLFRKEGQNVTLSCEQNLNHDAMYWYRQDPGQGLRLIYYSQIVNDFQKGDIAEGYSVSREKKESFPLTVTSAQKNPTAFYLCASSIGPRGEIYGYTFGSGTRLTVV.

The chain links TRBV7-8 to TRBJ2-7, with D maybe TRBD2 (5 bases). This CDR3 contains 14 residues. V lost 3 bases, J lost 2 bases, and 11 bases lay in between. The germline V gene has CDR1 SGHVS and CDR2 FQNEAQ. Here the CDR3 DNA reads TGTGCCAGCAGCTTTGCCCCGGAGGCCTACGAGCAGTACTTC. As protein: CASSFAPEAYEQYF.

V gene TRBV6-6 combines with J gene TRBJ1-5, with D possibly being TRBD1 (5 bases). Per germline, CDR1 MNHNY and CDR2 SVGAGI (reference sequence). V lost 2 bases, J lost 10 bases, and 15 bases lay in between. This CDR3 spans 14 amino acids. The DNA for the CDR3 is TGTGCCAGCAGTTACCTTCAGGGCATTAGCCCCCAGCATTTT. Residues: CASSYLQGISPQHF.

The CDR3 loop reads CSAIFRGDRDTQYF. The CDR3 DNA reads TGCAGCGCCATCTTCCGGGGAGATCGAGATACGCAGTATTTT. V usage is TRBV29-1 and J usage is TRBJ2-3; D might be TRBD2 (5 bases). The CDR3 totals 14 residues. The germline V gene has CDR1 SQVTM and CDR2 ANQGSEA. V gave up 7 bases and J gave up 5 bases, with 19 bases separating them.

This chain joins TRBV7-9 and TRBJ2-3; 7 bases are shared with TRBD2. Germline CDR1 SEHNR, CDR2 FQNEAQ (reference sequence). V lost 3 bases, J lost 0 bases, and 12 bases stayed unmatched. This CDR3 region has 18 residues. The CDR3: CASSFSSGPQGSTDTQYF. Here the CDR3 DNA reads TGTGCCAGCAGCTTCTCTAGCGGACCTCAAGGGAGCACAGATACGCAGTATTTT.